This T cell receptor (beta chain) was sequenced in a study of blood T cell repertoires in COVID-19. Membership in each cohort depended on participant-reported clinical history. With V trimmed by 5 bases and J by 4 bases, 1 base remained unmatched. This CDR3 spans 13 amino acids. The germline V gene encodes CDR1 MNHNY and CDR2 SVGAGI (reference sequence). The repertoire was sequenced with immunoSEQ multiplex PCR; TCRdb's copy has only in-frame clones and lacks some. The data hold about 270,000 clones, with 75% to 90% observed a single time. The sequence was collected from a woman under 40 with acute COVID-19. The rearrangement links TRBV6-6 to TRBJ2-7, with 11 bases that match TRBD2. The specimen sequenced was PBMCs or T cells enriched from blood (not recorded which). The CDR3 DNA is TGTGCCAGCAGTACTAGCGGGAGTTACGAGCAGTACTTC. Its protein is CASSTSGSYEQYF.